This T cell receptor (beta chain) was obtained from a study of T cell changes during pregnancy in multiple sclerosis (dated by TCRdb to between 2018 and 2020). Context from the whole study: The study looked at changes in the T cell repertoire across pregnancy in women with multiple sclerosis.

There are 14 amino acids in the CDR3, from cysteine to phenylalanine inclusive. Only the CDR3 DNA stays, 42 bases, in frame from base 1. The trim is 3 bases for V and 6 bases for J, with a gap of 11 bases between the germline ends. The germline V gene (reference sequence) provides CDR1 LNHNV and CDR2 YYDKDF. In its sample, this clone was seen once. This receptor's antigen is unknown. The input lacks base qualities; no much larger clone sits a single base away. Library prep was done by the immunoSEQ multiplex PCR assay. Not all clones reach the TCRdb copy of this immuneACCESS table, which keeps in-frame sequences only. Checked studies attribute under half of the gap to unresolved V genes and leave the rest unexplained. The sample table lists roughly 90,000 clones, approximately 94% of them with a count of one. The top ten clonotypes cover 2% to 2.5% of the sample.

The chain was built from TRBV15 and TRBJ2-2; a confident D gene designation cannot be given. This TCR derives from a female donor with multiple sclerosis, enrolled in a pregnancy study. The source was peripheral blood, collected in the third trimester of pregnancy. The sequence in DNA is TGTGCCACCAGCAGGTCGGGTGGTCCCGGGGAGCTGTTTTTT. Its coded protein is CATSRSGGPGELFF.